The entry below describes one TCR beta chain. With 4 bases clipped from V and 1 base from J, the junction kept 6 bases outside the gene matches. Germline CDR1 MNHEY, CDR2 SMNVEV (reference sequence). This CDR3 spans 15 amino acids. These data belong to a study of control samples from healthy donors and cancer patients. Only in-frame clones appear in the TCRdb table, and some are missing; sequencing was by immunoSEQ multiplex PCR. The table has around 84,000 clones, approximately 82% seen once. The rearrangement joins TRBV27 to TRBJ1-1; 7 positions agree with TRBD1. The source material was PBMCs. This sequence originates from a man aged 55 to 70 with head and neck cancer. The CDR3 DNA sequence: TGTGCCAGCAGTTCCCTACAGGGGACGAACACTGAAGCTTTCTTT. This sequence encodes CASSSLQGTNTEAFF.